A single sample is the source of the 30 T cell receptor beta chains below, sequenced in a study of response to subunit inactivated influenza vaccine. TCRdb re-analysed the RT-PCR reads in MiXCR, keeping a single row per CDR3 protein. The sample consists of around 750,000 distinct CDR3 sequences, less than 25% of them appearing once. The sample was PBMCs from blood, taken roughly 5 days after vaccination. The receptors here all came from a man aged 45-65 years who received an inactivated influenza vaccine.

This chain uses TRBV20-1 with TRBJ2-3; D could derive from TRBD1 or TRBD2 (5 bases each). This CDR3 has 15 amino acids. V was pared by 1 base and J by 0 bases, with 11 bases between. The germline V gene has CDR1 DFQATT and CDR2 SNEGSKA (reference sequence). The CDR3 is CSARVFGASTDTQYF. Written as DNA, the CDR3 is TGCAGTGCTAGAGTCTTCGGGGCTAGCACAGATACGCAGTATTTT.

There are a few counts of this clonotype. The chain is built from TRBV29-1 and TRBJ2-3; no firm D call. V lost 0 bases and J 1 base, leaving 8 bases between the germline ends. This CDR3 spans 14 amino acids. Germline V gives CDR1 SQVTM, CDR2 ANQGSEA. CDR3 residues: CSVEETAGTDTQYF. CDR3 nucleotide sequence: TGCAGCGTTGAAGAAACAGCCGGCACAGATACGCAGTATTTT.

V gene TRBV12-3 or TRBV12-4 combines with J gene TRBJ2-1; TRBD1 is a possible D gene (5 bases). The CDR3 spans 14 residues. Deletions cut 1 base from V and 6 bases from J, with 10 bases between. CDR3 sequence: CASSLGSRVNEQFF. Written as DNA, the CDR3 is TGTGCCAGCAGTTTAGGGTCCAGGGTCAATGAGCAGTTCTTC.

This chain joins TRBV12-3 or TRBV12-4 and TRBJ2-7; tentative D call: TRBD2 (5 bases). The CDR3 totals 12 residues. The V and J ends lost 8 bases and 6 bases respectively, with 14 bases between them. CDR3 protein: CASSERVGEQYF. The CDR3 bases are TGTGCCAGCTCGGAGAGGGTTGGCGAGCAGTACTTC.

The CDR3, as DNA: TGCGCCAGCAGCCGGTCTAGGGCCGGGACAGGGCAAGAGACCCAGTACTTC. Protein sequence: CASSRSRAGTGQETQYF. This chain joins TRBV4-3 and TRBJ2-5, with 9 bases matching TRBD1. Unmatched junction bases numbered 11, after V lost 4 bases and J lost 2 bases. The CDR3 loop spans 17 amino acids. From germline, CDR1 is LGHNA and CDR2 YSLEER.

This chain's CDR3 is CASSLETITDTQYF. The CDR3 bases are TGTGCCAGCAGCTTAGAGACGATTACAGATACGCAGTATTTT. The chain has TRBV7-2 and TRBJ2-3; D gene uncertain. The germline V and J ends were trimmed by 1 base and 3 bases, with 8 bases remaining between them. The CDR3 extends over 14 amino acids. The germline gives CDR1 SGHTA, CDR2 FQGNSA.

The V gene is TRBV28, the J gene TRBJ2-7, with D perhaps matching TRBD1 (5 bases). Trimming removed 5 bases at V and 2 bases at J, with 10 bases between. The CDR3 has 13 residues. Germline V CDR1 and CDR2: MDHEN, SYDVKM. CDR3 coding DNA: TGTGCCAGCAGTGCTGGCAGGGCCTACGAGCAGTACTTC. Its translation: CASSAGRAYEQYF.

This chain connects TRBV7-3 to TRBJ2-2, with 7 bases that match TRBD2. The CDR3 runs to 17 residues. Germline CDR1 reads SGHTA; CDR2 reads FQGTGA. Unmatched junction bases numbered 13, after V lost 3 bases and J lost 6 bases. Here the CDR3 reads CASSFGGGGSYSGELFF. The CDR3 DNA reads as TGTGCCAGCAGCTTCGGTGGTGGCGGGAGTTATTCCGGGGAGCTGTTTTTT.

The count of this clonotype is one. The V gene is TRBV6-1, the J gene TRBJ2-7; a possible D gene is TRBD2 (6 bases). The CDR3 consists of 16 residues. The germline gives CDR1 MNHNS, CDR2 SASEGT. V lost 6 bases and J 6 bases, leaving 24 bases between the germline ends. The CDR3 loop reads CASSITSGVSWGEQYF. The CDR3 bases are TGTGCCAGCAGCATCACGTCGGGGGTATCCTGGGGCGAGCAGTACTTC.

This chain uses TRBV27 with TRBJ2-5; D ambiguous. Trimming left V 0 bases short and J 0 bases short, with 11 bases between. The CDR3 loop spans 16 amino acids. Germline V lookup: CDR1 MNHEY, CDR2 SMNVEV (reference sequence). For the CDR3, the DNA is TGTGCCAGCAGTTTATCCGGAGAAGGATACCAAGAGACCCAGTACTTC. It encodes CASSLSGEGYQETQYF.

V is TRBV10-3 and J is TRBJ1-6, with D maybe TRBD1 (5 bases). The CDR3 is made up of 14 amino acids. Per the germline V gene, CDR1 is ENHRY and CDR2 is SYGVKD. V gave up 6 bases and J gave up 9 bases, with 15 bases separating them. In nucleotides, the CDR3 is TGTGCCATCAGCGCGGGGACGAGCACTTCACCCCTCCACTTT. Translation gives CAISAGTSTSPLHF.

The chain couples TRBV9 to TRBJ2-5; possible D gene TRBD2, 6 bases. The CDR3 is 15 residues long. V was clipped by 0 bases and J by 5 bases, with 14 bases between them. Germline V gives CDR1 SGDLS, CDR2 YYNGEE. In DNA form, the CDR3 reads TGTGCCAGCAGCGTAGCTGCCCGGGAGTGGGAGACCCAGTACTTC. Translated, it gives CASSVAAREWETQYF.

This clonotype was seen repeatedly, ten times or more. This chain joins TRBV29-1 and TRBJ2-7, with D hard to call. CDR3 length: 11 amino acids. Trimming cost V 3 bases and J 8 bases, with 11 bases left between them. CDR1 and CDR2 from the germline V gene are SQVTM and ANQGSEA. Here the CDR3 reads CSVDSRRKQYF. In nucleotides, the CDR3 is TGCAGCGTTGATTCCAGGCGTAAGCAGTACTTC.

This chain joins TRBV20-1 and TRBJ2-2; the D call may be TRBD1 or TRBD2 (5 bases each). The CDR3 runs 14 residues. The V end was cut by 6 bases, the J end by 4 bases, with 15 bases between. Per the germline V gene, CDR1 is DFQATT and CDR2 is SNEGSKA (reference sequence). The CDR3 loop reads CSARRDAFTGELFF. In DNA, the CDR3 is TGCAGTGCCCGACGGGACGCCTTCACCGGGGAGCTGTTTTTT.

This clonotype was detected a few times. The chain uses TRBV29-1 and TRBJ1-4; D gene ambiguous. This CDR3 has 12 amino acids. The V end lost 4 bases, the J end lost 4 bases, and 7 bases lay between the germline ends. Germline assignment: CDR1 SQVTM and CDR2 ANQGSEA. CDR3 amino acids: CSVVGVNEKLFF. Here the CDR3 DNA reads TGCAGCGTTGTAGGAGTTAATGAAAAACTGTTTTTT.

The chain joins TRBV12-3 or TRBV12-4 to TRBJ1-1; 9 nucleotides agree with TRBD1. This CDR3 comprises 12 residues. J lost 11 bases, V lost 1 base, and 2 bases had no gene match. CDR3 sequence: CASSLDRGPAFF. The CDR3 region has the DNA TGTGCCAGCAGTTTAGACAGGGGGCCGGCTTTCTTT.

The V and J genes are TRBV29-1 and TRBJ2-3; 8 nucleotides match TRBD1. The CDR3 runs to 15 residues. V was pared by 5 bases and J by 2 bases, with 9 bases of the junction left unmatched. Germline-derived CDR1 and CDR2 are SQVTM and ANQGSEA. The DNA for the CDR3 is TGCAGCGTTTCCGGACAGGGTAGTGTCACAGATACGCAGTATTTT. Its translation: CSVSGQGSVTDTQYF.

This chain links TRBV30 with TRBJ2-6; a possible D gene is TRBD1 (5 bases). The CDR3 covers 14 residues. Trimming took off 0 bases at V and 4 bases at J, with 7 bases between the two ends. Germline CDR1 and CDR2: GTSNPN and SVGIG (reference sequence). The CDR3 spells CAWSVGAGANVLTF. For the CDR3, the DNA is TGTGCCTGGAGTGTTGGGGCGGGGGCCAACGTCCTGACTTTC. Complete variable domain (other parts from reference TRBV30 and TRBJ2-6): SQTIHQWPATLVQPVGSPLSLECTVEGTSNPNLYWYRQAAGRGLQLLFYSVGIGQISSEVPQNLSASRPQDRQFILSSKKLLLSDSGFYLCAWSVGAGANVLTFGAGSRLTVL.

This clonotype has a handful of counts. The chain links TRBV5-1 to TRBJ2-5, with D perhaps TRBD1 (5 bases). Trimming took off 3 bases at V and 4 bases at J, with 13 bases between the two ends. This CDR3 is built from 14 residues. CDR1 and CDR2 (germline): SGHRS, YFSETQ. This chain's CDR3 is CASSSQDLAETQYF. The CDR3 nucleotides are TGCGCCAGCAGCTCACAGGATCTGGCAGAGACCCAGTACTTC. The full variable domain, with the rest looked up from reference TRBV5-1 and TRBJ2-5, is KAGVTQTPRYLIKTRGQQVTLSCSPISGHRSVSWYQQTPGQGLQFLFEYFSETQRNKGNFPGRFSGRQFSNSRSEMNVSTLELGDSALYLCASSSQDLAETQYFGPGTRLLVL.

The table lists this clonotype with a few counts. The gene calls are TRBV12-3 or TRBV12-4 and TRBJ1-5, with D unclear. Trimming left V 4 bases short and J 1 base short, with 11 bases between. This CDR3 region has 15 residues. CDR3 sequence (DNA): TGTGCCAGCAGTTACGACGGCCAGAGCAATCAGCCCCAGCATTTT. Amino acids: CASSYDGQSNQPQHF.

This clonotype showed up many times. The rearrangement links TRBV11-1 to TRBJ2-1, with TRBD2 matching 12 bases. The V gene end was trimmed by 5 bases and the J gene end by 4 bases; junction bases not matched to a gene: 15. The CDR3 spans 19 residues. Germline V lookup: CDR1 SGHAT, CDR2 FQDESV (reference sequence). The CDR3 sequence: CASSETGTSGQSLYNEQFF. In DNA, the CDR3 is TGTGCCAGCAGCGAGACCGGGACTAGCGGGCAGTCCCTATACAATGAGCAGTTCTTC.

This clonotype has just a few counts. In DNA, the CDR3 is TGTGCCAGCAGCTTGGTACCTAGCCGAGAGACCCAGTACTTC. As protein: CASSLVPSRETQYF. The gene calls are TRBV5-5 and TRBJ2-5; TRBD2 is a possible D gene (5 bases). This CDR3 is 14 amino acids long. Germline V gene lookup returns CDR1 SGHKS and CDR2 YYEKEE (reference sequence). V lost 0 bases and J 4 bases, leaving 10 bases between the germline ends.

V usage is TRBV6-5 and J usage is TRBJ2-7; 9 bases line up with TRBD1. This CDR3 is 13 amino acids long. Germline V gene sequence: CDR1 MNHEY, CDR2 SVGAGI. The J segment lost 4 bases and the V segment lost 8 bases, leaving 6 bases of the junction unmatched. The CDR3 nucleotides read TGTGCCAGCTGTAACAGGGGGCCTTACGAGCAGTACTTC. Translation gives CASCNRGPYEQYF.

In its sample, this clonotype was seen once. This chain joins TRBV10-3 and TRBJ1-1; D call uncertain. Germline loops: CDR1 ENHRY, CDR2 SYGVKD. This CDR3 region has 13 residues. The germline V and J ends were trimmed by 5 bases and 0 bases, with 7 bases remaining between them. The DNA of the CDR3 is TGTGCCATCAGTAGGGAGATGAACACTGAAGCTTTCTTT. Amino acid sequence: CAISREMNTEAFF.

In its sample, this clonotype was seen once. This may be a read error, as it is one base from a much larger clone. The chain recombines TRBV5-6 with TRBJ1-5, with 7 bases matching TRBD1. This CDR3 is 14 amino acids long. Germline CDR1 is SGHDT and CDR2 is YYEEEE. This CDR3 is CDSSYTGGNQPQHF. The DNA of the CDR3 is TGTGACAGCAGCTATACAGGGGGCAATCAGCCCCAGCATTTT.

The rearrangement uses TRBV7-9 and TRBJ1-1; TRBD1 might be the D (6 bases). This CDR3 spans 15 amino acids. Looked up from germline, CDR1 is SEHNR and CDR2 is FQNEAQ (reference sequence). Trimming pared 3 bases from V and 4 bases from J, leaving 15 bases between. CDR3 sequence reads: CASSLPGRGGTEAFF. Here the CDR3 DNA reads TGTGCCAGCAGCTTGCCGGGCAGGGGCGGCACTGAAGCTTTCTTT.

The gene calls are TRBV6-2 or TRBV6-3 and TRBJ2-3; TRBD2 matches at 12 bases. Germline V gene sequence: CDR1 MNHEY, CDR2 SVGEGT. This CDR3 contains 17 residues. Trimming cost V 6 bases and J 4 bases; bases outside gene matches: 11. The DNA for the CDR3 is TGTGCCAGCAGCTCCACCCGACTAGCGGGGGACGCAGATACGCAGTATTTT. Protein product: CASSSTRLAGDADTQYF.

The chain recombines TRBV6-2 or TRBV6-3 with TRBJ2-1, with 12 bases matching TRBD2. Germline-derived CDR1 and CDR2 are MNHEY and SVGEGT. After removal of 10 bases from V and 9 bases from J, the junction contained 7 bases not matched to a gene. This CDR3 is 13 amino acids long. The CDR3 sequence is CATKLAGGSEQFF. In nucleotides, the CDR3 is TGTGCCACCAAGCTAGCGGGAGGGAGTGAGCAGTTCTTC.

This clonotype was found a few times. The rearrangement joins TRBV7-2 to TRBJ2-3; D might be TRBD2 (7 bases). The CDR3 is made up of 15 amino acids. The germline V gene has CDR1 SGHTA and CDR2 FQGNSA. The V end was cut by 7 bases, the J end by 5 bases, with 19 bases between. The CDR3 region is CASTLPGAGEDTQYF. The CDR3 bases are TGTGCCAGCACTTTGCCGGGGGCGGGGGAAGATACGCAGTATTTT. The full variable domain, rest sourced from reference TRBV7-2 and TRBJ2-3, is GAGVSQSPSNKVTEKGKDVELRCDPISGHTALYWYRQSLGQGLEFLIYFQGNSAPDKSGLPSDRFSAERTGGSVSTLTIQRTQQEDSAVYLCASTLPGAGEDTQYFGPGTRLTVL.

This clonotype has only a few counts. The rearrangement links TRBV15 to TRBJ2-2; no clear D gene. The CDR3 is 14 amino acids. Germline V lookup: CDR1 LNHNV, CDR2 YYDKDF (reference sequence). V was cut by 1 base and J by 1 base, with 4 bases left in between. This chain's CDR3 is CATSRAGNTGELFF. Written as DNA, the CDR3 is TGTGCCACCAGCAGAGCTGGGAACACCGGGGAGCTGTTTTTT.